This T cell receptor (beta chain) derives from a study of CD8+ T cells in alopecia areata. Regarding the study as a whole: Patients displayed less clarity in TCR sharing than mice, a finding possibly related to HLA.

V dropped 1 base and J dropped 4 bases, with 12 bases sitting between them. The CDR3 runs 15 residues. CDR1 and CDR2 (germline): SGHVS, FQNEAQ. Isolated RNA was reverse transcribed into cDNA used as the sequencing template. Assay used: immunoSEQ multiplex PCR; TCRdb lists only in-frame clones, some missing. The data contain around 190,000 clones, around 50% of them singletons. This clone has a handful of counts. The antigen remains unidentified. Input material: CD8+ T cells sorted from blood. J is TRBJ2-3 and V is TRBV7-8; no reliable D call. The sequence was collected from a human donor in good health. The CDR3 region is CASSLVGSWPDTQYF. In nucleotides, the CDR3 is TGTGCCAGCAGCTTAGTGGGCTCTTGGCCAGATACGCAGTATTTT.